This T cell receptor beta chain was found in a study of cytomegalovirus exposure and HLA in healthy donors. Turning to the study itself: Among approximately 390 genotyped donors, about 85% fell in the Caucasian-associated ancestry cluster.

Primers for the PCR totalled 60 Vbeta and 13 Jbeta. Using immunoSEQ multiplex PCR, the repertoire was profiled, and TCRdb retains in-frame clones only, with some absent. The data show 120,000 or so clones, 78% seen once. CDR3 length: 17 residues. Study outcomes and limitations: Previously analyzed data showed that most TCR beta V segments were productive at a frequency of about 87% or about 30%. Apparent HLA restriction characterized most CMV-associated TCR beta chains in a later analysis.

As regards this clone: Its antigen is not known.

The specimen was PBMCs. This TCR was recovered from a woman in her 40s in good health and CMV-seronegative. J is TRBJ2-7 and V is TRBV21-1; the listed D gene, TRBD2, was not tested against the DNA. TRBV21-1 is tagged as a pseudogene. CDR3 sequence: CASSKGLLAGGFGEQYF. The CDR3 nucleotides are TGTGCCAGCAGCAAGGGTCTCTTAGCGGGAGGGTTCGGCGAGCAGTACTTC.